This T cell receptor (beta chain) was retrieved from a study of T cells after yellow fever vaccination. Per the germline V gene, CDR1 is SGHRS and CDR2 is YFSETQ. There are 14 residues in the CDR3. The V and J ends lost 5 bases and 0 bases respectively, with 10 bases between them. 5'RACE template switching added a universal primer site and UMIs to TCR cDNA. TCRdb processed the 5' RACE reads anew with MiXCR; each CDR3 protein has one entry. This table has around 320,000 distinct CDR3 sequences, roughly 10% appearing once. This clonotype was picked up many times. The sequencing here drew on CD4+ T cells sorted from PBMCs, taken 45 days after the yellow fever booster vaccination. The origin of this receptor is a man aged 18 to 35 who received the YFV17D yellow fever vaccine. The V gene is TRBV5-1, the J gene TRBJ2-3, with D perhaps given as TRBD1 or TRBD2 (5 bases each). In nucleotides, the CDR3 is TGCGCCAGCAGACCCGGGACCAGCACAGATACGCAGTATTTT. Its protein product is CASRPGTSTDTQYF.